This section outlines one T cell receptor (beta chain) sequence together with its context. What it recognizes is unknown. Unstimulated regulatory T cells (CD4+CD25+CD127-), CD4+CD25- non-regulatory cells, CD4 and CD8 cells were FACS-sorted from thawed PBMCs. The data stem from a study of Tregs in tolerant kidney transplant recipients. Across the whole study: Mixed chimerism was transient after nonmyeloablative marrow transplants from related graft donors.

There are 10 residues in the CDR3. V was cut by 8 bases and J by 9 bases, with 10 bases left in between. Germline V gene lookup returns CDR1 MDHEN and CDR2 SYDVKM. Study-wide findings and caveats: The most relevant donor-specific Treg TCRbeta repertoire apparently came from expansion with activated donor B cells. Few patients were studied, so findings need validation in larger groups.

The method was immunoSEQ multiplex PCR; TCRdb's version includes in-frame clones alone and lacks a portion of them. This table has 62,000 or so clones, around 98% appearing once. The TCR originated in a human donor who received a combined kidney and bone marrow transplant. This chain uses TRBV28 with TRBJ2-5; D is perhaps TRBD2 (5 bases). The input for sequencing was Tregs from blood, taken before the transplant. The CDR3 DNA reads as TGTGCCAGCGGTCCCGGGGCCCAGTACTTC. This sequence encodes CASGPGAQYF. The full variable domain, with the rest looked up from reference TRBV28 and TRBJ2-5, is DVKVTQSSRYLVKRTGEKVFLECVQDMDHENMFWYRQDPGLGLRLIYFSYDVKMKEKGDIPEGYSVSREKKERFSLILESASTNQTSMYLCASGPGAQYFGPGTRLLVL.